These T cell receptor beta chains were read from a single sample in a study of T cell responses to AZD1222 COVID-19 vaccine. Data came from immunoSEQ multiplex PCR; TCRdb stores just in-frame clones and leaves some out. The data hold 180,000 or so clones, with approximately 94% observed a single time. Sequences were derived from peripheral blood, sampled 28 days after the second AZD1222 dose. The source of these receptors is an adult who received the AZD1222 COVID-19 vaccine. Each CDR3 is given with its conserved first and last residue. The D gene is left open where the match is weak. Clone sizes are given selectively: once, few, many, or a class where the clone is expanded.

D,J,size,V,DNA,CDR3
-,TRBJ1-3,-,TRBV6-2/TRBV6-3,TGTGCCAGCAGTACCCAGGGGACACGAACTGGAAACACCATATATTTT,CASSTQGTRTGNTIYF
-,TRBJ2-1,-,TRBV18,TGTGCCAGCTCACCCCCCGACAGGGAGGTTTACAATGAGCAGTTCTTC,CASSPPDREVYNEQFF
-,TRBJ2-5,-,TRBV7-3,TGTGCCAGCAGCTTAGATTCCGAGACCCAGTACTTC,CASSLDSETQYF
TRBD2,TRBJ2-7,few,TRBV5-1,TGCGCCAGCAGCTGGACTAGCGGGGGATCCTACGAGCAGTACTTC,CASSWTSGGSYEQYF
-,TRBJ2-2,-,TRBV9,TGTGCCAGCAGCGTAGTGGAAGGCACCGGGGAGCTGTTTTTT,CASSVVEGTGELFF
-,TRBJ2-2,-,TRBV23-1,TGCGCCAGCAGTCGTAAGAACACCGGGGAGCTGTTTTTT,CASSRKNTGELFF
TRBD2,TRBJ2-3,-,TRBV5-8,TGTGCCAGCAGCGCGGGACTAGTTGCGATGGATACGCAGTATTTT,CASSAGLVAMDTQYF
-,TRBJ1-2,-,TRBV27,TGTGCCAGCAGTTTAGGGCCATCTGAGGGCTACACCTTC,CASSLGPSEGYTF
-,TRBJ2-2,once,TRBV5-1,TGCGCCAGCAGAACGGGACAGAACACCGGGGAGCTGTTTTTT,CASRTGQNTGELFF
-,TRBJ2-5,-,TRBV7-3,TGTGCCAGCAGCTTAAAGGGACGCCAAGAGACCCAGTACTTC,CASSLKGRQETQYF
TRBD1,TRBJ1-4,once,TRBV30,TGTGCCTGGAGTGTCGGCAGGGGGCTAACTAATGAAAAACTGTTTTTT,CAWSVGRGLTNEKLFF
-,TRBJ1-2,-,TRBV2,TGTGCCAGCAGTGAAGCGGAGAGGGCGTATGGCTACACCTTC,CASSEAERAYGYTF
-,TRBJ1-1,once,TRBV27,TGTGCCAGCAGTTTGGGCAGGGTTTCCGCGAACACTGAAGCTTTCTTT,CASSLGRVSANTEAFF
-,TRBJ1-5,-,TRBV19,TGTGCCAGTAGTGTCGGAAGGCAGTGGCGTCTAGCGGAACAGCCCCAGCATTTT,CASSVGRQWRLAEQPQHF
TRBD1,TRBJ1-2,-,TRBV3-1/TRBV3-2,TGTGCCAGCAGCCGAACTACAGGGGGCTCTGGCTACACCTTC,CASSRTTGGSGYTF
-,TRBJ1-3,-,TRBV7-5,TGTGCCAGAAGCTTAGTGGGCCTAGTTTCTTGGATCAGACCAGGGACAGCTGGAAACACCATATATTTT,CARSLVGLVSWIRPGTAGNTIYF
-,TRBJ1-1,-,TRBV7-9,TGTGCCAGCAGCGGCCGAGGGCAGGGGAACACTGAAGCTTTCTTT,CASSGRGQGNTEAFF
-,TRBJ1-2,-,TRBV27,TGTGCCAGCAGTCGGGGGAACAGCTATGGCTACACCTTC,CASSRGNSYGYTF
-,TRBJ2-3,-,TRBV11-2,TGTGCCAGCAGCTCAGGGATGACGGGGGGCACAGATACGCAGTATTTT,CASSSGMTGGTDTQYF
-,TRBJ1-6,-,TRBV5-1,TGCGCCAGCAGCCTGTCTGGGGGGTATTCACCCCTCCACTTT,CASSLSGGYSPLHF
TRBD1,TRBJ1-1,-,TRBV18,TGTGCCAGTTTCAGGGGGGCCACTGAAGCTTTCTTT,CASFRGATEAFF
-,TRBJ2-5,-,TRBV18,TGTGCCAGCTCACCAATCGGAGAGACCCAGTACTTC,CASSPIGETQYF
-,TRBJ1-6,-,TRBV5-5,TGTGCCAGCAGCTTGGCATTCTGGGATTCACCCCTCCACTTT,CASSLAFWDSPLHF
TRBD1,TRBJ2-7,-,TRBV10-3,TGTGCCATCAAGGGGGCGGACGAGCAGTACTTC,CAIKGADEQYF